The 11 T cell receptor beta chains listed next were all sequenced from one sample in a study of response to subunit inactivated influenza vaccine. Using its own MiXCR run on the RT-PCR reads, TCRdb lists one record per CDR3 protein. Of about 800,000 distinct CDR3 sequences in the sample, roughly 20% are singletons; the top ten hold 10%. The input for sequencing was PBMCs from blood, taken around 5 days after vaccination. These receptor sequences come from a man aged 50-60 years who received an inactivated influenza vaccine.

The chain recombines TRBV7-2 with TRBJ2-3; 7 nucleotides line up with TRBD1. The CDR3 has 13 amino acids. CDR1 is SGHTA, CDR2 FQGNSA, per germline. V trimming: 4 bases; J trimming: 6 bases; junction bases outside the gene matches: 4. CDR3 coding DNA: TGTGCCAGCAGCTCCCAGACAGGGGATACGCAGTATTTT. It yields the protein CASSSQTGDTQYF.

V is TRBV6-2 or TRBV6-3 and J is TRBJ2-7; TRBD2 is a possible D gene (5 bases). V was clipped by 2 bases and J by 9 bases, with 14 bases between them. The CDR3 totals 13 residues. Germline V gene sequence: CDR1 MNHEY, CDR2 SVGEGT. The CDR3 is CASSYGPGLWQYF. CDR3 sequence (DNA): TGTGCCAGCAGTTACGGTCCGGGGTTGTGGCAGTACTTC.

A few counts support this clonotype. CDR3 loop: CASSPVWGSSYNEQFF. The CDR3 DNA sequence: TGTGCCAGCAGCCCGGTGTGGGGGAGCTCCTACAATGAGCAGTTCTTC. The genes are TRBV7-9 and TRBJ2-1, with D possibly called TRBD1 or TRBD2 (5 bases each). The germline V and J ends were trimmed by 5 bases and 0 bases, with 14 bases remaining between them. This CDR3 has 16 amino acids. The germline V gene encodes CDR1 SEHNR and CDR2 FQNEAQ (reference sequence).

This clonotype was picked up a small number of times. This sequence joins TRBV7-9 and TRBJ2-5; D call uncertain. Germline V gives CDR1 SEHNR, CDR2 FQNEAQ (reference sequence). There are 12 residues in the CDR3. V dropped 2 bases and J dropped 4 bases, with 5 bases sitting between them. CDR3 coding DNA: TGTGCCAGCAGCTTAAATATAGAGACCCAGTACTTC. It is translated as CASSLNIETQYF.

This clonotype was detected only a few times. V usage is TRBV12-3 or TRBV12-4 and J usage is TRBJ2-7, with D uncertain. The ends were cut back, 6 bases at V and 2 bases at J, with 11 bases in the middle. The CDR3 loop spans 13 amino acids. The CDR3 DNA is TGTGCCAGCAGGATTAGTGGTCCCTACGAGCAGTACTTC. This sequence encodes CASRISGPYEQYF.

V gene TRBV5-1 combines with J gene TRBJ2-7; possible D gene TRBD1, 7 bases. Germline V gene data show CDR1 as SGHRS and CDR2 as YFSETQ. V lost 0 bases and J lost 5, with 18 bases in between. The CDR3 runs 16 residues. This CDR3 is CASSLDPGGRTNEQYF. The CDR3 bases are TGCGCCAGCAGCTTGGACCCAGGGGGGCGCACGAACGAGCAGTACTTC.

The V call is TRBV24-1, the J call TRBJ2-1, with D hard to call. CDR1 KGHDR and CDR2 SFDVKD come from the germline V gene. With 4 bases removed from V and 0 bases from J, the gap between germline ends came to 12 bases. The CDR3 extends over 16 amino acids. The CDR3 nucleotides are TGTGCCACCAGTGACGACTCGGCCAGCTCCTACAATGAGCAGTTCTTC. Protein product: CATSDDSASSYNEQFF.

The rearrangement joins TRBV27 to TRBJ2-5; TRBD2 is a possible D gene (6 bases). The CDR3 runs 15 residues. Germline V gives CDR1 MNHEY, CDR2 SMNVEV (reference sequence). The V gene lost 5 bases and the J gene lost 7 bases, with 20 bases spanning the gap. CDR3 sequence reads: CASSLTGRGLRTQYF. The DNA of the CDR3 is TGTGCCAGCAGTCTCACCGGACGGGGACTCAGGACCCAGTACTTC.

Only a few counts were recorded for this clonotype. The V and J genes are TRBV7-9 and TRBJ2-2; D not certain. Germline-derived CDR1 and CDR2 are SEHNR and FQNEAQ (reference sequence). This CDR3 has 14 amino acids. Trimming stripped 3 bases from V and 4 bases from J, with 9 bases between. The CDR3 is CASSFSIGTGELFF. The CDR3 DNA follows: TGTGCCAGCAGCTTCAGTATAGGCACCGGGGAGCTGTTTTTT. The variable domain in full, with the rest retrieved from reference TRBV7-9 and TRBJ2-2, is DTGVSQNPRHKITKRGQNVTFRCDPISEHNRLYWYRQTLGQGPEFLTYFQNEAQLEKSRLLSDRFSAERPKGSFSTLEIQRTEQGDSAMYLCASSFSIGTGELFFGEGSRLTVL.

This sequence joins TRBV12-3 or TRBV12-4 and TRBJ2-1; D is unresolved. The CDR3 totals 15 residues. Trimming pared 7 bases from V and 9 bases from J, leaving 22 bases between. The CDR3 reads CASTPSAKVLSEQFF. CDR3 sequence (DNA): TGTGCCAGCACTCCCTCAGCCAAAGTTCTCTCTGAGCAGTTCTTC.

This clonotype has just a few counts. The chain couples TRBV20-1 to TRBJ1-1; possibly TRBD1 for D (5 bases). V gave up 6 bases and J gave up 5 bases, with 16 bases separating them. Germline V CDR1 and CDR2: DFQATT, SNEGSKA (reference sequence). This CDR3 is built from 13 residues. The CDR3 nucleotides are TGCAGTGCCCGCTATGGGGGGAAAACTGAAGCTTTCTTT. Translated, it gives CSARYGGKTEAFF.